This T cell receptor beta chain was recovered during a study of cytomegalovirus exposure and HLA in healthy donors. As to this clone: Antigen unknown.

PCR amplification relied on 60 Vbeta primers (plus 13 Jbeta primers). The assay was immunoSEQ multiplex PCR, and TCRdb's table has in-frame clones only and misses some. The data hold tens of thousands of clones, with approximately 61% observed a single time. Germline V lookup: CDR1 SQVTM, CDR2 ANQGSEA. V lost 6 bases and J lost 4, with 15 bases in between. This CDR3 is 14 amino acids long. Findings of the study overall: Reportedly, TCR beta sequences accurately predicted HLA-A and HLA-B alleles in most subjects. What was likely a sequencing artifact was a cluster of highly shared sequence variants. Rarity marked most TCR sequences, yet some public TCRs occurred in many donors.

V usage is TRBV29-1 and J usage is TRBJ2-2, with a possible D match to TRBD1 (6 bases). Sequencing was done on a sample of PBMCs. This clonotype was sampled from a woman between 50 and 59 years old in good health and CMV-seropositive. The CDR3 here is CSVRLDSTTGELFF. The CDR3 region has the DNA TGCAGCGTCCGCTTGGACAGCACCACCGGGGAGCTGTTTTTT.